This TCR beta chain stems from a study of T cell clonality in common variable immunodeficiency (dated by TCRdb to the mid-2010s). For sequencing input, CVID and control samples contributed equivalent amounts of genomic DNA. For every sample, a 60 bp segment covering the rearranged TCRbeta CDR3 region was amplified and then sequenced. The immunoSEQ assay, a bias-corrected multiplex PCR combined with high-throughput sequencing, was used for TCRbeta amplification. The study's own analysis went as follows. Every unique nucleotide sequence was considered a clone and was annotated with V, D and J genes, copy number and frequency. Sequences were labeled productive if in frame, and non-productive if out of frame or containing stop codons. As previously described, clonality was calculated on the basis of Shannon's entropy. The predicted amino acid sequences of productive clones were used to derive the mean CDR3 Kyte-Doolittle hydropathy. The R hclust function was used to hierarchically cluster scaled V gene usage with Manhattan distance and complete linkage. Sharing of clones by CDR3 amino acid sequence was evaluated by resampling 12 repertoires per group over 100 rounds. Repertoires were searched for 65 to 75 published EBV-specific and 200 to 300 published CMV-specific TCRbeta sequences. Analysis left out a couple of CVID samples that produced under 10,000 sequences, so fewer than 55 CVID repertoires remained. The source is immuneACCESS, and TCRdb retained only in-frame sequences with V and J called. Part of the clones is not carried over; for the studies checked, unresolved V genes explain less than half of this, and the remainder is unexplained. The DNA was the basis for D and trimming; V, J and clone size are from that table. The sample features tens of thousands of clones, and none is a singleton. Of the sample, roughly 6.2% is held by the ten largest clones.

Summary of the overall study and its limitations: It was noted by the authors that sequencing of the repertoires of T cell subpopulations would be needed to clarify the cause of the increased clonality in CVID. Differences among patients in the CVID cohort limited the correlations between repertoire features and clinical complications. TCRbeta clonality was higher in CVID subjects than in healthy controls (t-test p = 0.018), and the increase was most characteristic of about a third of subjects. Reportedly, TCRbeta sequences from CVID had fewer deletions and N-nucleotide insertions, and highly modified clones with 13 or more V deletions were absent from CVID. CVID subjects shared fewer TCRbeta clones with each other than healthy controls did (p < 0.0001). Even though DNA input was equal, the average per sample came to about 81,820 unique sequences for controls compared with some 29,000 for CVID samples.

This clone has a handful of counts. Its recognized antigen is unknown. Read sequence stops 3 residues before the CDR3 end, and the germline J gene provides the missing end. The CDR1 and CDR2 encoded by the germline V gene are MNHEY and SVGEGT. From the cysteine up to the phenylalanine, the CDR3 has a length of 11 residues. Of the CDR3's DNA, 24 bases were read; they are in frame from base 1. Most CVID patients and most healthy controls were of Caucasian heritage. From each donor, roughly 5 to 8.5 ml of heparinized peripheral whole blood was collected. Genomic DNA from adults with common variable immune deficiency (CVID) and from healthy adult controls was the source for sequencing TCRbeta CDR3 repertoires. There were around 22 healthy adult volunteers in the control group (roughly twelve female and some ten male), ranging in age from 23 to 66 years, with a mean age of around 35. Diluted blood was density-centrifuged over Hypaque 1077 or Ficoll-Paque to isolate peripheral blood mononuclear cells. Genomic DNA was obtained from unsorted mononuclear cells through either Qiagen column purification or a centrifugation-based method.

Sequenced input: peripheral blood mononuclear cells. The V and J genes are TRBV6-2 or TRBV6-3 and TRBJ1-2; too little of a D gene remains to name it. This sequence originates from a person aged 18 to 75 in good health. The part of the CDR3 DNA that was read is TGTGCCAGCAGTTTGGCCAACGAC. This gives the protein CASSLAND. The whole CDR3 protein is CASSLANDYTF.